Listed below are T cell receptor beta chains from one sample, sequenced in a study of blood T cell repertoires in COVID-19. TCRdb keeps only in-frame clones here, not all; method: immunoSEQ multiplex PCR. The table shows some 200,000 clones, with around nine tenths occurring only once. Sequencing was done on a sample of peripheral blood. The receptors were gathered from a man aged 18 to 29 with active or convalescent COVID-19. Both conserved end residues are part of each CDR3. The D gene is left open where the match is weak. Not every row has a clone size; where given, it reads once, few, many or a size class.

CDR3: CASSPDRGFTEAFF
DNA: TGCGCCAGCAGCCCGGACAGGGGATTTACTGAAGCTTTCTTT
size: NA
J: TRBJ1-1
V: TRBV5-1
D: TRBD1

CDR3: CASSDRGKVQPQHF
DNA: TGTGCCAGTAGTGACAGGGGGAAGGTCCAGCCCCAGCATTTT
size: NA
J: TRBJ1-5
V: TRBV19
D: TRBD1

CDR3: CASSSNRAGWGHNEQFF
DNA: TGTGCCAGCAGCTCAAACCGGGCAGGGTGGGGGCACAATGAGCAGTTCTTC
size: NA
J: TRBJ2-1
V: TRBV7-9
D: NA

CDR3: CASSQRTGGEQFF
DNA: TGTGCCAGCAGTCAGCGCACGGGGGGTGAGCAGTTCTTC
size: NA
J: TRBJ2-1
V: TRBV27
D: TRBD2

CDR3: CASSEARGVNQPQHF
DNA: TGTGCCAGCAGTGAAGCGCGGGGGGTAAATCAGCCCCAGCATTTT
size: NA
J: TRBJ1-5
V: TRBV2
D: NA

CDR3: CASSLTRELKNIQYF
DNA: TGTGCCAGCAGCTTAACGCGGGAGTTAAAAAACATTCAGTACTTC
size: NA
J: TRBJ2-4
V: TRBV7-2
D: TRBD2

CDR3: CSASREQGRRAEAFF
DNA: TGCAGTGCTAGTCGGGAACAGGGTCGACGCGCTGAAGCTTTCTTT
size: NA
J: TRBJ1-1
V: TRBV20-1
D: NA

CDR3: CASSSDPTGTKNTEAFF
DNA: TGCGCCAGCAGCTCCGACCCCACCGGGACAAAGAACACTGAAGCTTTCTTT
size: NA
J: TRBJ1-1
V: TRBV5-1
D: NA

CDR3: CASSLAGGRYEQYF
DNA: TGTGCCAGCAGCCTAGCGGGTGGCCGCTACGAGCAGTACTTC
size: NA
J: TRBJ2-7
V: TRBV14
D: TRBD2

CDR3: CASSQVRAGELFF
DNA: TGCGCCAGCAGCCAAGTTCGCGCCGGGGAGCTGTTTTTT
size: NA
J: TRBJ2-2
V: TRBV4-3
D: NA

CDR3: CASSSGGTSGTDTQYF
DNA: TGTGCCAGCAGTTCGGGGGGGACTAGCGGGACAGATACGCAGTATTTT
size: NA
J: TRBJ2-3
V: TRBV28
D: TRBD2

CDR3: CASRLGGSGSYEQYF
DNA: TGTGCCAGCAGATTAGGGGGCTCTGGATCCTACGAGCAGTACTTC
size: few
J: TRBJ2-7
V: TRBV7-9
D: TRBD1

CDR3: CASSSLLYNEQFF
DNA: TGTGCCAGCAGTTCCCTCCTATACAATGAGCAGTTCTTC
size: NA
J: TRBJ2-1
V: TRBV27
D: NA

CDR3: CAWSGNRGSSYEQYF
DNA: TGTGCCTGGAGTGGAAACAGGGGGAGCTCCTACGAGCAGTACTTC
size: once
J: TRBJ2-7
V: TRBV30
D: TRBD1

CDR3: CASTDRGDNVLTF
DNA: TGTGCCAGTACCGACAGGGGGGACAACGTCCTGACTTTC
size: NA
J: TRBJ2-6
V: TRBV19
D: TRBD1

CDR3: CASSFDDTGVTGELFF
DNA: TGTGCCAGCAGCTTTGACGATACAGGGGTGACCGGGGAGCTGTTTTTT
size: NA
J: TRBJ2-2
V: TRBV5-8
D: TRBD1

CDR3: CASILGQEVRKNSPLHF
DNA: TGTGCCAGCATTTTAGGACAGGAGGTCCGGAAGAATTCACCCCTCCACTTT
size: NA
J: TRBJ1-6
V: TRBV28
D: TRBD1

CDR3: CASSVGEVETGELFF
DNA: TGTGCCAGCAGCGTAGGGGAGGTCGAGACCGGGGAGCTGTTTTTT
size: once
J: TRBJ2-2
V: TRBV9
D: NA

CDR3: CASSDQGADTGELFF
DNA: TGTGCCAGCAGCGACCAGGGGGCGGACACCGGGGAGCTGTTTTTT
size: NA
J: TRBJ2-2
V: TRBV7-7
D: TRBD1

CDR3: CASRTDRGDTEAFF
DNA: TGTGCCAGCAGGACGGACAGGGGGGACACTGAAGCTTTCTTT
size: NA
J: TRBJ1-1
V: TRBV6-5
D: TRBD1

CDR3: CASSSSGRSYNEQFF
DNA: TGTGCCAGCAGCTCTAGCGGGAGGTCCTACAATGAGCAGTTCTTC
size: NA
J: TRBJ2-1
V: TRBV5-4
D: TRBD2

CDR3: CSARDYGIQYF
DNA: TGCAGTGCTAGAGATTACGGCATTCAGTACTTC
size: NA
J: TRBJ2-4
V: TRBV20-1
D: NA

CDR3: CASRMTGRNQPQHF
DNA: TGTGCCAGCAGGATGACAGGCAGGAATCAGCCCCAGCATTTT
size: few
J: TRBJ1-5
V: TRBV6-5
D: NA

CDR3: CASSLSSGNLSNQPQHF
DNA: TGTGCCAGCAGCTTATCGTCGGGGAACCTTAGCAATCAGCCCCAGCATTTT
size: few
J: TRBJ1-5
V: TRBV7-8
D: NA

CDR3: CASSSTGLGNTIYF
DNA: TGTGCCAGCAGTTCGACTGGACTTGGAAACACCATATATTTT
size: NA
J: TRBJ1-3
V: TRBV27
D: NA

CDR3: CASSLGGGFYEQYF
DNA: TGTGCCAGCAGCTTAGGCGGTGGATTCTACGAGCAGTACTTC
size: once
J: TRBJ2-7
V: TRBV7-8
D: NA

CDR3: CASSLKQGNSPLHF
DNA: TGTGCCAGCAGCCTGAAACAGGGGAATTCACCCCTCCACTTT
size: NA
J: TRBJ1-6
V: TRBV7-2
D: TRBD1

CDR3: CASSPGGRNQPQHF
DNA: TGTGCCAGCAGTCCAGGGGGACGCAATCAGCCCCAGCATTTT
size: NA
J: TRBJ1-5
V: TRBV6-5
D: TRBD1

CDR3: CASSPVIAGTYNEQFF
DNA: TGTGCCAGCAGCCCGGTTATAGCGGGAACCTACAATGAGCAGTTCTTC
size: NA
J: TRBJ2-1
V: TRBV11-2
D: TRBD2

CDR3: CASSQERDQETQYF
DNA: TGCGCCAGCAGTCAGGAGCGGGACCAAGAGACCCAGTACTTC
size: NA
J: TRBJ2-5
V: TRBV23-1
D: NA

CDR3: CASSEVGTGEIVNGYTF
DNA: TGTGCCAGCAGTGAAGTGGGGACAGGGGAGATCGTGAATGGCTACACCTTC
size: NA
J: TRBJ1-2
V: TRBV25-1
D: TRBD1

CDR3: CASSRVTGVVDEQFF
DNA: TGTGCCAGCAGTAGGGTGACAGGGGTTGTCGATGAGCAGTTCTTC
size: NA
J: TRBJ2-1
V: TRBV2
D: TRBD1

CDR3: CASADSYEQYF
DNA: TGTGCCAGCGCGGACAGCTACGAGCAGTACTTC
size: NA
J: TRBJ2-7
V: TRBV28
D: NA

CDR3: CASSQEESGYGYTF
DNA: TGCGCCAGCAGCCAAGAAGAATCGGGCTATGGCTACACCTTC
size: NA
J: TRBJ1-2
V: TRBV4-3
D: NA

CDR3: CASSESFRVAAFF
DNA: TGCGCCAGCAGTGAGTCATTCCGGGTGGCAGCTTTCTTT
size: NA
J: TRBJ1-1
V: TRBV10-1
D: NA

CDR3: CASRLGGAREQYF
DNA: TGCGCCAGCAGACTGGGGGGGGCGCGGGAGCAGTACTTC
size: NA
J: TRBJ2-7
V: TRBV10-2
D: NA

CDR3: CASSEAGMGPENTIYF
DNA: TGTGCCAGCAGCGAGGCGGGAATGGGTCCTGAAAACACCATATATTTT
size: NA
J: TRBJ1-3
V: TRBV7-9
D: NA

CDR3: CASRGGQGHFYEQYF
DNA: TGTGCCAGCAGGGGAGGGCAGGGGCATTTCTACGAGCAGTACTTC
size: NA
J: TRBJ2-7
V: TRBV6-5
D: NA

CDR3: CASTRPGLAGGPREQYF
DNA: TGTGCCAGCACCCGGCCGGGACTAGCGGGAGGACCGAGGGAGCAGTACTTC
size: NA
J: TRBJ2-7
V: TRBV28
D: TRBD2

CDR3: CASSLRPYPGELFF
DNA: TGTGCCAGCAGTTTGCGGCCCTATCCCGGGGAGCTGTTTTTT
size: NA
J: TRBJ2-2
V: TRBV27
D: NA

CDR3: CASSPGERWEQPQHF
DNA: TGTGCCAGCAGTCCAGGGGAGCGGTGGGAACAGCCCCAGCATTTT
size: NA
J: TRBJ1-5
V: TRBV25-1
D: NA

CDR3: CASSFGQGVYTF
DNA: TGTGCCAGCAGTTTTGGACAGGGCGTCTACACCTTC
size: NA
J: TRBJ1-2
V: TRBV27
D: TRBD1

CDR3: CASSRQSTNEKLFF
DNA: TGTGCCAGCAGTCGACAGTCAACTAATGAAAAACTGTTTTTT
size: NA
J: TRBJ1-4
V: TRBV28
D: NA

CDR3: CASSETQGKTTNEKLFF
DNA: TGTGCCAGCAGTGAAACGCAGGGTAAAACAACTAATGAAAAACTGTTTTTT
size: NA
J: TRBJ1-4
V: TRBV25-1
D: NA

CDR3: CASQAAGVLTGELFF
DNA: TGTGCAAGTCAGGCGGCGGGAGTCCTTACCGGGGAGCTGTTTTTT
size: NA
J: TRBJ2-2
V: TRBV11-3
D: TRBD2

CDR3: CASSLGLAGFDNEQFF
DNA: TGCGCCAGCAGCCTTGGACTAGCGGGATTTGATAATGAGCAGTTCTTC
size: NA
J: TRBJ2-1
V: TRBV5-1
D: TRBD2

CDR3: CASSETDRGEMNTGELFF
DNA: TGTGCCAGCAGCGAGACCGACAGGGGAGAAATGAACACCGGGGAGCTGTTTTTT
size: few
J: TRBJ2-2
V: TRBV6-2/TRBV6-3
D: TRBD1

CDR3: CASSWGQNSNYGYTF
DNA: TGTGCCAGCAGCTGGGGGCAGAACTCTAACTATGGCTACACCTTC
size: NA
J: TRBJ1-2
V: TRBV5-4
D: NA

CDR3: CAWSVGGATTEAFF
DNA: TGTGCCTGGAGTGTCGGGGGGGCGACCACTGAAGCTTTCTTT
size: few
J: TRBJ1-1
V: TRBV30
D: NA

CDR3: CASSSRLGFYGYTF
DNA: TGTGCCAGCAGTTCACGATTGGGCTTCTATGGCTACACCTTC
size: NA
J: TRBJ1-2
V: TRBV28
D: NA

CDR3: CASSPSGWGHRSYNEQFF
DNA: TGTGCCAGCAGCCCGTCCGGATGGGGACACCGCTCCTACAATGAGCAGTTCTTC
size: NA
J: TRBJ2-1
V: TRBV7-3
D: NA

CDR3: CAWSAIGLGGEQYF
DNA: TGTGCCTGGAGTGCAATCGGGCTAGGGGGTGAGCAGTACTTC
size: NA
J: TRBJ2-7
V: TRBV30
D: NA